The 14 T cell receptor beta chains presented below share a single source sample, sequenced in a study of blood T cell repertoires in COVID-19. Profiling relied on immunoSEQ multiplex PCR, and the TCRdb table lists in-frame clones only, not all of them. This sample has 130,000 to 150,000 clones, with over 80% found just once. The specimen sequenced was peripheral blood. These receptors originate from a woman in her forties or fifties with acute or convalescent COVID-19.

CDR3 nucleotide sequence: TGTGCCAGCAGCTTTACAGGGAGGAACACTGAAGCTTTCTTT. Protein product: CASSFTGRNTEAFF. The chain employs TRBV7-9 and TRBJ1-1, with a possible D match to TRBD1 (6 bases). The germline V gene has CDR1 SEHNR and CDR2 FQNEAQ (reference sequence). This CDR3 is built from 14 residues. Trimming shortened V by 3 bases and J by 1 base, and 9 bases separated the two germline ends.

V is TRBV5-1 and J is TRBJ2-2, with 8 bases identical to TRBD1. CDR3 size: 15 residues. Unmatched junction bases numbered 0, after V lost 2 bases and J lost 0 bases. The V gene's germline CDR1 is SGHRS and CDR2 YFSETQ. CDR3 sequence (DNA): TGCGCCAGCAGCTTACAGGGGGCGAACACCGGGGAGCTGTTTTTT. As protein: CASSLQGANTGELFF. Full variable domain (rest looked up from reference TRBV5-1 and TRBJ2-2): KAGVTQTPRYLIKTRGQQVTLSCSPISGHRSVSWYQQTPGQGLQFLFEYFSETQRNKGNFPGRFSGRQFSNSRSEMNVSTLELGDSALYLCASSLQGANTGELFFGEGSRLTVL.

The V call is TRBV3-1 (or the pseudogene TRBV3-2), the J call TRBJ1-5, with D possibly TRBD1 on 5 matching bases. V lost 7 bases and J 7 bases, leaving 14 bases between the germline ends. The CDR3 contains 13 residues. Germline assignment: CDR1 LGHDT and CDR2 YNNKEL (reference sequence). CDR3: CASTPGRGQPQHF. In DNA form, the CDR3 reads TGTGCCAGCACCCCGGGGAGGGGACAGCCCCAGCATTTT.

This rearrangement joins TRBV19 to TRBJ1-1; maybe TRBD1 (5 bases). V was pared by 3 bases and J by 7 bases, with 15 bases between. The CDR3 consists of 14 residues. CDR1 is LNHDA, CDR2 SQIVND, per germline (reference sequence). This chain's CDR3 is CASSMVGAVYEAFF. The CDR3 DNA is TGTGCCAGTAGTATGGTTGGGGCAGTATATGAAGCTTTCTTT.

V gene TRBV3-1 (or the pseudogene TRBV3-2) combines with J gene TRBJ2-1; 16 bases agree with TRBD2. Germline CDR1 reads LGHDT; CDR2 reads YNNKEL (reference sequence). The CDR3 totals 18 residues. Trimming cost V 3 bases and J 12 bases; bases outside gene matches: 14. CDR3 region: CASSHPGTSGRGGVVQFF. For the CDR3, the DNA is TGTGCCAGCAGCCACCCCGGGACTAGCGGGAGGGGGGGAGTTGTGCAGTTCTTC.

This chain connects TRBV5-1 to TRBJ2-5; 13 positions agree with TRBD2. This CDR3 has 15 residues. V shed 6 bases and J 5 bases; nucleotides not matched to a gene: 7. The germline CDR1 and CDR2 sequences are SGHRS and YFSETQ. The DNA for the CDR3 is TGCGCCAGCAACGTGGGACTAGCGGGACCGGAGACCCAGTACTTC. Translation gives CASNVGLAGPETQYF.

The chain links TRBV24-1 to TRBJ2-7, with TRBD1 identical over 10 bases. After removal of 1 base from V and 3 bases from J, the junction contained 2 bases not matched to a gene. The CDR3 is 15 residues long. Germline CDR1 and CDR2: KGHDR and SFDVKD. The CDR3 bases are TGTGCCACCAGTGATTTTGGGACAGGGGTCTACGAGCAGTACTTC. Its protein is CATSDFGTGVYEQYF.

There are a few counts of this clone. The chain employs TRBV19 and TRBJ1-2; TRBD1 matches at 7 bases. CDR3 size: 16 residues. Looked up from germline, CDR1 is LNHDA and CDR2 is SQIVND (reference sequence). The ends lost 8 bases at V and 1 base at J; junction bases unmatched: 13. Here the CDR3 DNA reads TGTGCCAGTGCTTACATACACAGGGGCGGTAACTATGGCTACACCTTC. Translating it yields CASAYIHRGGNYGYTF.

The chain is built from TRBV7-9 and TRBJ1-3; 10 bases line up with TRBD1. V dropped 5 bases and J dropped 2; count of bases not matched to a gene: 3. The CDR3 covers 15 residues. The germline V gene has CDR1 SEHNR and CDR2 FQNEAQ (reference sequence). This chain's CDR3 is CASSRTGGPGNTIYF. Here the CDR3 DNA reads TGTGCCAGCAGCCGGACAGGGGGTCCTGGAAACACCATATATTTT.

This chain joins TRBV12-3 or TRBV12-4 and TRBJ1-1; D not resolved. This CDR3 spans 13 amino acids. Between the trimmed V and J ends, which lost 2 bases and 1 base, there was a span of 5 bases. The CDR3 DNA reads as TGTGCCAGCAGTTTAAAGCGGAACACTGAAGCTTTCTTT. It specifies CASSLKRNTEAFF.

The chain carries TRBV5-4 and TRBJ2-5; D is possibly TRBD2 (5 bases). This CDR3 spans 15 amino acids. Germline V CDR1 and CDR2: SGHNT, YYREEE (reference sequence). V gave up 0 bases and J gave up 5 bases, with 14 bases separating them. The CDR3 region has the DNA TGTGCCAGCAGCTTGGCCGGGGAAGGGTGGGAGACCCAGTACTTC. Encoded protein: CASSLAGEGWETQYF.

CDR3 in DNA: TGTGCCAGCAGCTTAGGACCAGGGGATGGCTACACCTTC. Translated, it gives CASSLGPGDGYTF. The chain has TRBV7-9 and TRBJ1-2; D possibly corresponds to TRBD1 (6 bases). V was pared by 1 base and J by 6 bases, with 9 bases between. The CDR3 is 13 residues long. The germline gives CDR1 SEHNR, CDR2 FQNEAQ (reference sequence).

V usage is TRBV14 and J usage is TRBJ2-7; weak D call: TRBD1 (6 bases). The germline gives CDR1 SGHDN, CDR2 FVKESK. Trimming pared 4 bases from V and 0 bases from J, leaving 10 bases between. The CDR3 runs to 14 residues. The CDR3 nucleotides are TGTGCCAGCAGCCCCCGGACAGACTCCTACGAGCAGTACTTC. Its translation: CASSPRTDSYEQYF. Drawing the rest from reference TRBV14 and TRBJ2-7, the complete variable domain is EAGVTQFPSHSVIEKGQTVTLRCDPISGHDNLYWYRRVMGKEIKFLLHFVKESKQDESGMPNNRFLAERTGGTYSTLKVQPAELEDSGVYFCASSPRTDSYEQYFGPGTRLTVT.

CDR3 nucleotides: TGTGCCAGCAGTGCTCAGACAACTAGGGAGCAGTACTTC. Translation gives CASSAQTTREQYF. The chain joins TRBV2 to TRBJ2-7; D is possibly TRBD2 (5 bases). The CDR3 totals 13 residues. The ends were cut back, 4 bases at V and 7 bases at J, with 14 bases in the middle. Germline V lookup: CDR1 SNHLY, CDR2 FYNNEI.